This T cell receptor beta chain was observed in a study of T cells in Graves' hyperthyroidism and ophthalmopathy. With respect to this clonotype: Antigen unknown.

Pregnant or lactating patients were excluded, as were those with uncontrolled infection or other autoimmune disease. General observations from the study: Ophthalmopathy stood apart from stable hyperthyroidism in a 13 V-J model.

The V gene end was trimmed by 4 bases and the J gene end by 6 bases; junction bases not matched to a gene: 9. This CDR3 is built from 14 residues. Germline V gene data show CDR1 as SGHRS and CDR2 as YFSETQ. What was amplified from RNA transcripts were TCR beta CDR3 regions. Primed by the HTBI set, a first-round RT-PCR was run on the TCR CDR3. TCRdb processed the multiplex PCR reads anew with MiXCR; each CDR3 protein has one entry. The data hold 550,000 to 600,000 distinct CDR3 sequences, with about half observed a single time. V and J are TRBV5-1 and TRBJ2-7; 8 positions agree with TRBD1. This receptor was taken from an adult woman with Graves' disease, either hyperthyroidism or ophthalmopathy (not recorded which). The sequenced sample consisted of peripheral blood or thyroid tissue (not recorded which). In nucleotides, the CDR3 is TGCGCCAGCAGCCCGGGGGCAGGGGGCGTCGAGCAGTACTTC. Amino acids: CASSPGAGGVEQYF. The complete variable domain, with remaining parts taken from reference TRBV5-1 and TRBJ2-7, reads KAGVTQTPRYLIKTRGQQVTLSCSPISGHRSVSWYQQTPGQGLQFLFEYFSETQRNKGNFPGRFSGRQFSNSRSEMNVSTLELGDSALYLCASSPGAGGVEQYFGPGTRLTVT.